Presented here are 25 T cell receptor beta chains from one specimen sequenced in a study of T cell clonality in common variable immunodeficiency. Broader study findings: Reportedly, TCR beta sequences from common variable immunodeficiency showed fewer deletions and N-nucleotide insertions.

These receptors' antigens are unknown. Measured with immunoSEQ multiplex PCR; TCRdb has only the in-frame clones, and not every one. The sample is made up of about 33,000 clones, none counted only once. Sequencing was performed on peripheral blood mononuclear cells. The receptor set was obtained from a human donor with common variable immunodeficiency.

With respect to this clone: Coverage ceases 3 residues before the CDR3 finishes, and the germline J gene fills in the end. The gene calls are TRBV18 and TRBJ2-5, with D possibly being TRBD1 (5 bases). The germline V and J ends were trimmed by 2 bases and 5 bases, with 12 bases remaining between them. The CDR3 contains 14 residues. Per the germline V gene, CDR1 is KGHSH and CDR2 is LQKENI. CDR3 DNA, as far as it was read: TGTGCCAGCTCACCAGACAGCCTCCGGGAGACC. It encodes CASSPDSLRET. The CDR3 as a whole reads CASSPDSLRETQYF.

This clone has just a few counts. The CDR3 goes on 3 residues after the read ends, and that part is filled in from the germline J gene. The V gene is TRBV7-2, the J gene TRBJ2-3; 7 positions agree with TRBD2. With V trimmed by 7 bases and J by 5 bases, 12 bases remained unmatched. CDR3 length: 15 amino acids. Germline V gives CDR1 SGHTA, CDR2 FQGNSA. CDR3 sequence reads: CASTSQTSTLDTQYF. The sequenced part of the CDR3 DNA is TGTGCCAGCACCTCTCAGACTAGCACCCTAGATACG. Full variable domain (rest looked up from reference TRBV7-2 and TRBJ2-3): GAGVSQSPSNKVTEKGKDVELRCDPISGHTALYWYRQSLGQGLEFLIYFQGNSAPDKSGLPSDRFSAERTGGSVSTLTIQRTQQEDSAVYLCASTSQTSTLDTQYFGPGTRLTVL.

Notes on this clone: The DNA ends 3 residues before the CDR3 does, and the rest of the CDR3 is filled in from the germline J gene. The rearrangement joins TRBV30 to TRBJ2-3; 7 nucleotides align to TRBD1. The junction had 4 bases not matched to a gene; V was cut back by 1 base and J by 3 bases. Looked up from germline, CDR1 is GTSNPN and CDR2 is SVGIG (reference sequence). This CDR3 is built from 14 residues. The CDR3 sequence: CAWSGGQETDTQYF. The CDR3 DNA, read in part, is TGTGCCTGGAGTGGAGGACAGGAAACAGATACG.

This clone was observed a handful of times. With the read ending 3 residues before the CDR3 end, the germline J gene is used to fill in that end. The chain joins TRBV2 to TRBJ1-1; 9 bases are shared with TRBD1. The CDR3 totals 13 residues. Looked up from germline, CDR1 is SNHLY and CDR2 is FYNNEI. The DNA read from the CDR3 is TGTGCCAGCAGTGCCCAACAGGGGGCGCAA. It is translated as CASSAQQGAQ. In full, the CDR3 is CASSAQQGAQAFF.

This clone was detected a few times. The sequenced part of the CDR3 DNA is TGTGCCAGTAGTATCGAAGGGACAGGGAACAATCAGCCC. This translates into CASSIEGTGNNQP. The complete CDR3 reads CASSIEGTGNNQPQHF. The chain joins TRBV19 to TRBJ1-5, with 9 bases matching TRBD1. The read finishes 3 residues shy of the CDR3 end, and the germline J gene is used to complete it. This CDR3 has 16 residues. V was clipped by 3 bases and J by 3 bases; unmatched bases: 6. Germline V gives CDR1 LNHDA, CDR2 SQIVND (reference sequence).

This clone was picked up many times. The CDR3 extends 3 residues past the end of the read, so its final part is completed from the germline J gene. This chain connects TRBV2 to TRBJ2-3; 11 positions match TRBD2. V was pared by 7 bases and J by 1 base, with 1 base of the junction left unmatched. This CDR3 contains 14 residues. Germline assignment: CDR1 SNHLY and CDR2 FYNNEI. CDR3 bases read: TGTGCCAGCAAGACTAGCGGGGGCACAGATACG. As protein: CASKTSGGTDT. The full CDR3 sequence reads CASKTSGGTDTQYF.

Many counts were recorded for this clone. Read coverage stops 3 residues before the CDR3 terminus; the germline J gene supplies the remainder. This rearrangement joins TRBV30 to TRBJ2-5; tentatively, D is TRBD1 (5 bases). Germline V CDR1 and CDR2: GTSNPN, SVGIG (reference sequence). There are 12 residues in the CDR3. V was clipped by 2 bases and J by 3 bases, with 7 bases between them. CDR3 loop: CAWSQGEETQYF. CDR3 DNA (partial): TGTGCCTGGAGTCAGGGCGAAGAGACC. Full variable domain (remainder filled in from reference TRBV30 and TRBJ2-5): SQTIHQWPATLVQPVGSPLSLECTVEGTSNPNLYWYRQAAGRGLQLLFYSVGIGQISSEVPQNLSASRPQDRQFILSSKKLLLSDSGFYLCAWSQGEETQYFGPGTRLLVL.

About this clone itself: The read ends 3 residues early relative to the CDR3; the germline J gene fills the gap. The rearrangement joins TRBV18 to TRBJ1-2; D gene uncertain. Trimming removed 4 bases from V and 2 bases from J, with 8 bases in between. Germline V gives CDR1 KGHSH, CDR2 LQKENI. This CDR3 has 13 amino acids. Incomplete CDR3 DNA: TGTGCCAGCTCACTAGACAAGAACTATGGC. Translating it yields CASSLDKNYG. The full CDR3 sequence reads CASSLDKNYGYTF. The full variable domain, completed using reference TRBV18 and TRBJ1-2, is NAGVMQNPRHLVRRRGQEARLRCSPMKGHSHVYWYRQLPEEGLKFMVYLQKENIIDESGMPKERFSAEFPKEGPSILRIQQVVRGDSAAYFCASSLDKNYGYTFGSGTRLTVV.

For this clone: The read is 3 residues too short to cover the CDR3 end, so that end is filled in from the germline J gene. V usage is TRBV19 and J usage is TRBJ1-2; possible D gene TRBD1, 5 bases. Germline lookup yields CDR1 LNHDA and CDR2 SQIVND (reference sequence). The CDR3 spans 13 residues. The CDR3 bases that were read are TGTGCCAGTAGTACACGGGAGGGGCCCGGC. It specifies CASSTREGPG. The whole CDR3 protein is CASSTREGPGYTF.

To note about this clone: The DNA ends 3 residues before the CDR3 does, and the rest of the CDR3 is filled in from the germline J gene. The sample contains more than one DNA sequence encoding this CDR3. This sequence joins TRBV19 and TRBJ2-1, with 15 positions matching TRBD2. CDR3 size: 15 residues. V trimming: 4 bases; J trimming: 7 bases; junction bases outside the gene matches: 2. Germline loops: CDR1 LNHDA, CDR2 SQIVND (reference sequence). The sequenced part of the CDR3 DNA is TGTGCCAGTAGTAGGACTAGCGGGGGGGTGAATGAG. Translation gives CASSRTSGGVNE. The full CDR3 is CASSRTSGGVNEQFF.

This clone came up many times. The observed sequence ends 3 residues before the CDR3 terminus, with the missing tail filled in from the germline J gene. The V and J genes are TRBV19 and TRBJ2-5; 7 nucleotides agree with TRBD1. V lost 6 bases and J lost 4; bases outside the gene matches: 17. Per germline, CDR1 LNHDA and CDR2 SQIVND (reference sequence). This CDR3 spans 17 amino acids. The CDR3 protein is CASSQTGAPEVVETQYF. The CDR3 DNA, read in part, is TGTGCCAGTAGCCAAACAGGGGCCCCGGAGGTGGTAGAGACC. Based on the CDR3 plus reference TRBV19 and TRBJ2-5, the full variable domain is DGGITQSPKYLFRKEGQNVTLSCEQNLNHDAMYWYRQDPGQGLRLIYYSQIVNDFQKGDIAEGYSVSREKKESFPLTVTSAQKNPTAFYLCASSQTGAPEVVETQYFGPGTRLLVL.

This clone showed up many times. Sequencing ends 3 residues short of the CDR3 end; the germline J gene provides the rest. The V call is TRBV30, the J call TRBJ2-2, with 8 bases lining up with TRBD1. The junction had 3 bases not matched to a gene; V was cut back by 0 bases and J by 3 bases. CDR3 size: 15 residues. Germline V gives CDR1 GTSNPN, CDR2 SVGIG (reference sequence). The chain's CDR3 is CAWSVQGQDTGELFF. The CDR3 bases that were read are TGTGCCTGGAGTGTACAGGGACAGGACACCGGGGAG. Combining the CDR3 with reference TRBV30 and TRBJ2-2 gives the whole variable domain SQTIHQWPATLVQPVGSPLSLECTVEGTSNPNLYWYRQAAGRGLQLLFYSVGIGQISSEVPQNLSASRPQDRQFILSSKKLLLSDSGFYLCAWSVQGQDTGELFFGEGSRLTVL.

The sample holds many counts of this clone. The read finishes 3 residues shy of the CDR3 end, and the germline J gene is used to complete it. The chain combines TRBV5-1 with TRBJ2-5, with D possibly matching TRBD1 (5 bases). The CDR3 extends over 14 amino acids. V lost 0 bases to trimming and J lost 3 bases, with 9 bases between them. Looked up from germline, CDR1 is SGHRS and CDR2 is YFSETQ. Here the CDR3 reads CASSLARVEETQYF. The DNA read from the CDR3 is TGCGCCAGCAGCTTGGCCAGGGTTGAAGAGACC. The variable domain in full, completed from reference TRBV5-1 and TRBJ2-5, reads KAGVTQTPRYLIKTRGQQVTLSCSPISGHRSVSWYQQTPGQGLQFLFEYFSETQRNKGNFPGRFSGRQFSNSRSEMNVSTLELGDSALYLCASSLARVEETQYFGPGTRLLVL.

In its sample, this clone was seen many times. The CDR3 end is not reached by the read, which stops 3 residues before it; the germline J gene fills it in. This chain links TRBV5-1 with TRBJ1-4; 9 nucleotides line up with TRBD1. The CDR3 has 15 residues. Losses at the gene ends were 3 bases for V and 2 bases for J; bases not matched to a gene: 2. CDR1 and CDR2 (germline): SGHRS, YFSETQ. The CDR3 bases that were read are TGCGCCAGCAGCTCCGGGACAGGGACTAATGAAAAA. Protein: CASSSGTGTNEK. The CDR3, in full, reads CASSSGTGTNEKLFF.

For this clone: The CDR3 is cut off 3 residues early in the read; its end comes from the germline J gene. The chain recombines TRBV19 with TRBJ1-2, with unresolved D. Germline V gene lookup returns CDR1 LNHDA and CDR2 SQIVND (reference sequence). CDR3 length equals 11 residues. The DNA read from the CDR3 is TGTGCCAGTACCACGGGGATCGGC. Protein sequence: CASTTGIG. The CDR3, in full, reads CASTTGIGYTF.

This clone turned up a few times. Read data end 3 residues before the CDR3 end; the end is taken from the germline J gene. This chain uses TRBV2 with TRBJ2-7; D is possibly TRBD2 (6 bases). Germline assignment: CDR1 SNHLY and CDR2 FYNNEI. V shed 5 bases and J shed 6 bases, with 20 bases lying between them. The CDR3 runs 15 residues. The CDR3 reads CASSPLAPRVGEQYF. Incomplete CDR3 DNA: TGTGCCAGCAGTCCACTAGCTCCTCGGGTGGGCGAG.

Note on this clone: From the germline J gene comes the end of the CDR3, since the read stops 3 residues before it. This chain uses TRBV7-2 with TRBJ2-2; 11 bases fit TRBD2. V shed 0 bases and J 4 bases; nucleotides not matched to a gene: 1. The CDR3 consists of 16 residues. The germline V gene encodes CDR1 SGHTA and CDR2 FQGNSA. The CDR3 sequence: CASSLASGGATGELFF. The CDR3 DNA, read in part, is TGTGCCAGCAGCTTAGCTAGCGGGGGGGCCACCGGGGAG.

This clone was recorded many times. Sequencing ends 3 residues short of the CDR3 end; the germline J gene provides the rest. V gene TRBV5-1 combines with J gene TRBJ1-5; no reliable D call. The germline CDR1 and CDR2 sequences are SGHRS and YFSETQ. With 0 bases removed from V and 7 bases from J, the gap between germline ends came to 14 bases. The CDR3 loop spans 15 amino acids. CDR3 amino acids: CASSLEPGLGQPQHF. The covered CDR3 bases are TGCGCCAGCAGCTTGGAGCCGGGTCTAGGCCAGCCC.

Note on this clone: The CDR3 goes on 3 residues after the read ends, and that part is filled in from the germline J gene. V usage is TRBV2 and J usage is TRBJ1-1; tentative D call: TRBD1 (6 bases). This CDR3 is built from 16 residues. CDR1 is SNHLY, CDR2 FYNNEI, per germline. V lost 3 bases to trimming and J lost 0 bases, with 14 bases between them. CDR3 region: CASSDADRSLNTEAFF. The covered CDR3 bases are TGTGCCAGCAGTGACGCCGACAGGTCCCTGAACACTGAA. Drawing the rest from reference TRBV2 and TRBJ1-1, the complete variable domain is EPEVTQTPSHQVTQMGQEVILRCVPISNHLYFYWYRQILGQKVEFLVSFYNNEISEKSEIFDDQFSVERPDGSNFTLKIRSTKLEDSAMYFCASSDADRSLNTEAFFGQGTRLTVV.

This clone was detected ten times or more. Read data end 3 residues before the CDR3 end; the end is taken from the germline J gene. V gene TRBV19 combines with J gene TRBJ2-1; 15 nucleotides align to TRBD2. The CDR3 has 19 amino acids. V lost 1 base, J lost 2 bases, and 6 bases stayed unmatched. From germline, CDR1 is LNHDA and CDR2 SQIVND (reference sequence). CDR3 DNA (partial): TGTGCCAGTAGTATAGGCAGGACTAGCGGGGGGGCCGCCTACAATGAG. Translating it yields CASSIGRTSGGAAYNE. The full CDR3 protein reads CASSIGRTSGGAAYNEQFF.

This clone came up many times. The CDR3 end falls 3 residues outside the read, so it is completed with the germline J gene. The chain couples TRBV9 to TRBJ1-4; 9 bases match TRBD1. Looked up from germline, CDR1 is SGDLS and CDR2 is YYNGEE. The CDR3 is made up of 15 amino acids. V shed 3 bases and J 5 bases; nucleotides not matched to a gene: 5. The sequenced part of the CDR3 DNA is TGTGCCAGCAGCGCACAGGGGGCACACAATGAAAAA. Its translation: CASSAQGAHNEK. The whole CDR3 sequence reads CASSAQGAHNEKLFF.

This clone was seen many times. The CDR3 end falls 3 residues outside the read, so it is completed with the germline J gene. The V and J genes are TRBV6-2 or TRBV6-3 and TRBJ2-7, with 11 bases fitting TRBD1. Germline values: CDR1 MNHEY, CDR2 SVGEGT. V shed 6 bases and J 2 bases; nucleotides not matched to a gene: 12. The CDR3 loop spans 17 amino acids. CDR3 amino acids: CASSWRPPGQGAYEQYF. Partial CDR3 DNA: TGTGCCAGCAGCTGGAGGCCTCCGGGACAGGGGGCCTACGAG.

This clone was counted a few times. The CDR3 goes on 3 residues after the read ends, and that part is filled in from the germline J gene. This chain uses TRBV2 with TRBJ1-2, with 11 positions matching TRBD1. Germline trimming cut 8 bases from V and 0 bases from J; bases unmatched to any gene: 5. Germline V lookup: CDR1 SNHLY, CDR2 FYNNEI. This CDR3 comprises 15 residues. CDR3 residues: CASGQGAITNYGYTF. The CDR3 DNA, read in part, is TGTGCCAGCGGACAGGGGGCTATAACTAACTATGGC.

This clone was found a few times. The DNA ends 3 residues before the CDR3 does, and the rest of the CDR3 is filled in from the germline J gene. The V call is TRBV19, the J call TRBJ1-3, with 7 bases matching TRBD1. The CDR3 has 14 residues. The V segment lost 7 bases and the J segment 3 bases; nucleotides outside the gene matches: 6. Germline-derived CDR1 and CDR2 are LNHDA and SQIVND (reference sequence). Incomplete CDR3 DNA: TGTGCCAGTACCTATACAGGGGATGGAAACACC. Encoded protein: CASTYTGDGNT. The full CDR3 is CASTYTGDGNTIYF.

Points on this clone: The sequenced fragment ends 3 residues before the CDR3 boundary, so the rest is inferred from the germline J gene. The chain recombines TRBV2 with TRBJ2-4; 10 bases fit TRBD2. Losses at the gene ends were 6 bases for V and 0 bases for J; bases not matched to a gene: 5. The length of the CDR3 is 16 residues. CDR1 and CDR2 (germline): SNHLY, FYNNEI. The chain's CDR3 is CASSSGGDLAKNIQYF. The sequenced CDR3 bases are TGTGCCAGCAGCAGCGGGGGGGATCTAGCCAAAAACATT.